The clone carrying this T cell receptor beta chain occurred many times. Its antigen is still unknown. The record originates from a study of T cells in Graves' hyperthyroidism and ophthalmopathy. Study-level background: The initial diagnosis was the point when peripheral blood was collected, ahead of any treatment. Overall study findings and caveats: From stable hyperthyroidism, ophthalmopathy was set apart by a 13 V-J model. Most expanded thyroid clonotypes above 0.001 also appeared in blood.

This CDR3 has 16 amino acids. Trimming took off 2 bases at V and 0 bases at J, with 11 bases between the two ends. Germline values: CDR1 LNHNV, CDR2 YYDKDF (reference sequence). Any patient presenting with uncontrolled infection, other autoimmune disease, pregnancy or lactation was left out. Regions amplified from RNA transcripts were the TCR beta CDR3 regions. HTBI primers were employed in a first-round RT-PCR of the TCR CDR3. MiXCR, run by TCRdb on the multiplex PCR reads, gives a single entry per CDR3 protein. The table records some 600,000 distinct CDR3 sequences, about 14% of them present only once.

The TCR comes from a woman aged 25-40 years with Graves' hyperthyroidism that later progressed to Graves' ophthalmopathy. Sequencing was carried out using blood. The gene calls are TRBV15 and TRBJ2-1; tentatively, D is TRBD2 (6 bases). Written as DNA, the CDR3 is TGTGCCACCAGCAGAAAGGGACTCAGCTCCTACAATGAGCAGTTCTTC. The encoded protein is CATSRKGLSSYNEQFF.